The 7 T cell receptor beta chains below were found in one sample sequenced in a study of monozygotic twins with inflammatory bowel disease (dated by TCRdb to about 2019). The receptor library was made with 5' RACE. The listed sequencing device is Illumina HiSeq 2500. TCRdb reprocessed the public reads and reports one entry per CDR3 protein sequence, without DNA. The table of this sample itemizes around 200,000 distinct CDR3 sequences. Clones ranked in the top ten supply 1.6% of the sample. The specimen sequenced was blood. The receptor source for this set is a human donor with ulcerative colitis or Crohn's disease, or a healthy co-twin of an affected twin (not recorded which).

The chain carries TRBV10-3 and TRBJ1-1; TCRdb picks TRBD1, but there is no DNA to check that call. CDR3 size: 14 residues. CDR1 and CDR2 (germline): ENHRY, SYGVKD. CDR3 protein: CAIKGAGENTEAFF.

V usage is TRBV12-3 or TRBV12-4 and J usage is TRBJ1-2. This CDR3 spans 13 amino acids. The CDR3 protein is CASSSSGDYGYTF.

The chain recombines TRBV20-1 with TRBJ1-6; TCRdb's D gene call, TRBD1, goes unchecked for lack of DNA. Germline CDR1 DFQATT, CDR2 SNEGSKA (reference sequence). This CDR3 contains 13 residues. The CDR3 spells CSAPDRGDSPLHF.

The CDR3 is CASSRDTINNYNEQFF. The chain is built from TRBV5-1 and TRBJ2-1; checking the TCRdb D call of TRBD1 is not possible without DNA. Germline V CDR1 and CDR2: SGHRS, YFSETQ. The CDR3 spans 16 residues.

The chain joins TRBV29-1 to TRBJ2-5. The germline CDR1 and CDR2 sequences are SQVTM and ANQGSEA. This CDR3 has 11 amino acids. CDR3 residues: CSLGRGETQYF.

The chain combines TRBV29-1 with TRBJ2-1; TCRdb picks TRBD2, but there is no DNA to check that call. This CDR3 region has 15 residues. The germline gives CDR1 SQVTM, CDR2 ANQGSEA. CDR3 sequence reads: CSVEAPGGGYNEQFF.

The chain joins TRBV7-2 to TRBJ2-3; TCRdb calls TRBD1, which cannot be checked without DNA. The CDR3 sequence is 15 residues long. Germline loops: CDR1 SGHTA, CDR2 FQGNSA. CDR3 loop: CASSLVPMPGDTQYF.